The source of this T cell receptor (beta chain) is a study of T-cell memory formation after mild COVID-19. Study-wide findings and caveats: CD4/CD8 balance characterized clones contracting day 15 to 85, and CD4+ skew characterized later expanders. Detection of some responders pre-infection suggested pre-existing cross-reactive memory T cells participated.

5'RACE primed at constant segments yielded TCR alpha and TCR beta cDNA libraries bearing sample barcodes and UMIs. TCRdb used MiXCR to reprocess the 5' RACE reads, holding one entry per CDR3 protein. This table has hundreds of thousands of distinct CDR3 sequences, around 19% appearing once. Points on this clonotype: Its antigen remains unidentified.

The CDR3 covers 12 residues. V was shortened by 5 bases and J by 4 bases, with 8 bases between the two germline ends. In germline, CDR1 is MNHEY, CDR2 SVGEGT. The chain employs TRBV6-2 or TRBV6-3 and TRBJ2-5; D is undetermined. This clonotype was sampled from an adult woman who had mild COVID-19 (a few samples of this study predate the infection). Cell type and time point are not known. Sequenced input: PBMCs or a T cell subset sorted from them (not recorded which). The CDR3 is CASSRFRETQYF. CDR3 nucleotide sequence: TGTGCCAGCAGTCGTTTCCGAGAGACCCAGTACTTC.